Listed below are T cell receptor beta chains from one sample, sequenced in a study of OX40 agonist ivuxolimab in advanced cancers. Measured with immunoSEQ multiplex PCR; TCRdb has only the in-frame clones, and not every one. The repertoire holds roughly 80,000 clones, with 90% to 95% as singletons. Material: CD4+ or CD8+ T cells sorted from blood, obtained in a trial of the OX40 agonist ivuxolimab. Receptor source: an adult with an advanced solid tumor such as melanoma, head and neck, liver or kidney cancer. Both conserved end residues are part of each CDR3. Fields, in order: clone size, V gene, D gene, J gene, CDR3 protein, CDR3 DNA. The D gene is left open where the match is weak. Clone sizes are given selectively: once, few, many, or a class where the clone is expanded.

>-|TRBV27|-|TRBJ2-3
CASRNQGISTDTQYF
TGTGCCAGCAGAAACCAAGGGATAAGCACAGATACGCAGTATTTT
>-|TRBV28|TRBD1|TRBJ1-2
CASSIYRGYGYTF
TGTGCCAGCAGTATCTACAGGGGATATGGCTACACCTTC
>-|TRBV4-1|-|TRBJ1-5
CASSQGDAPTRRQPQHF
TGCGCCAGCAGCCAAGGAGACGCCCCCACACGGAGGCAGCCCCAGCATTTT
>-|TRBV7-3|-|TRBJ1-1
CASSSGSGEAFF
TGTGCCAGCAGCTCCGGTAGTGGGGAAGCTTTCTTT
>-|TRBV7-2|TRBD1|TRBJ1-2
CASSPGQGHYGYTF
TGTGCCAGCAGCCCCGGACAGGGCCACTATGGCTACACCTTC
>once|TRBV21-1|-|TRBJ1-3
CASRGGQGLNTIYF
TGTGCCAGCAGGGGGGGACAGGGTTTAAACACCATATATTTT
>-|TRBV11-3|TRBD2|TRBJ2-2
CASSPLAGPTGELFF
TGTGCCAGCAGTCCTCTAGCGGGGCCGACCGGGGAGCTGTTTTTT
>-|TRBV7-2|-|TRBJ1-1
CASSLNRVPEAFF
TGTGCCAGCAGCTTAAACAGGGTGCCTGAAGCTTTCTTT
>-|TRBV7-2|-|TRBJ1-1
CASSLERQRNTEAFF
TGTGCCAGCAGCTTAGAAAGACAGAGGAACACTGAAGCTTTCTTT
>-|TRBV5-4|-|TRBJ1-5
CASSPGGNSNQPQHF
TGTGCCAGCAGTCCCGGGGGAAATAGCAATCAGCCCCAGCATTTT
>once|TRBV6-5|-|TRBJ1-4
CASSTQGSPNEKLFF
TGTGCCAGCAGTACCCAGGGGAGCCCTAATGAAAAACTGTTTTTT
>-|TRBV28|TRBD1|TRBJ2-5
CASSNRGPETQYF
TGTGCCAGCAGTAACAGGGGGCCTGAGACCCAGTACTTC
>-|TRBV28|-|TRBJ1-4
CARQGGREKLFF
TGTGCCAGGCAGGGCGGGCGAGAAAAACTGTTTTTT
>-|TRBV27|-|TRBJ2-5
CASSSTGWWETQYF
TGTGCCAGCAGTTCGACGGGTTGGTGGGAGACCCAGTACTTC
>-|TRBV18|TRBD1|TRBJ2-3
CASSGPRGLSDTQYF
TGTGCCAGCTCAGGGCCCAGGGGGCTATCAGATACGCAGTATTTT
>-|TRBV11-3|-|TRBJ2-7
CASSLDSSEQYF
TGTGCCAGCAGCCTTGACAGCTCCGAGCAGTACTTC
>-|TRBV7-9|-|TRBJ1-1
CASSLAQGGNTEAFF
TGTGCCAGCAGCTTGGCCCAAGGGGGAAACACTGAAGCTTTCTTT
>-|TRBV5-5|-|TRBJ2-1
CASSLESRYNEQFF
TGTGCCAGCAGCTTGGAGTCCCGCTACAATGAGCAGTTCTTC
>-|TRBV6-1|-|TRBJ2-3
CASSESQGWTDTQYF
TGTGCCAGCAGTGAAAGCCAGGGCTGGACAGATACGCAGTATTTT
>-|TRBV6-5|-|TRBJ2-7
CAVQGVEQYF
TGTGCCGTACAGGGTGTTGAGCAGTACTTC
>-|TRBV25-1|-|TRBJ2-1
CASSVQYNEQFF
TGTGCCAGCAGTGTCCAATACAATGAGCAGTTCTTC
>-|TRBV5-5|-|TRBJ1-4
CASSLVAALNEKLFF
TGTGCCAGCAGCTTGGTGGCAGCATTGAATGAAAAACTGTTTTTT
>-|TRBV5-1|TRBD2|TRBJ2-1
CASSLDGRAYNEQFF
TGCGCCAGCAGCTTGGACGGGAGGGCCTACAATGAGCAGTTCTTC
>-|TRBV15|-|TRBJ1-4
CATSRVGSDEKLFF
TGTGCCACCAGCAGAGTCGGCAGCGATGAAAAACTGTTTTTT
>-|TRBV4-3|-|TRBJ1-1
CASSFNTEAFF
TGCGCCAGCAGTTTCAACACTGAAGCTTTCTTT
>once|TRBV15|-|TRBJ2-7
CATSRHGSYEQYF
TGTGCCACCAGCAGACACGGGAGCTACGAGCAGTACTTC
>-|TRBV19|-|TRBJ1-2
CASLGQGYTF
TGTGCCAGCTTAGGACAGGGCTACACCTTC
>once|TRBV28|TRBD2|TRBJ2-5
CATGGSKGKGTQYF
TGTGCCACCGGCGGGAGTAAGGGGAAGGGGACCCAGTACTTC
>-|TRBV5-1|TRBD2|TRBJ2-1
CASSPLAGLDNEQFF
TGCGCCAGCAGTCCCCTAGCGGGTTTGGACAATGAGCAGTTCTTC
>once|TRBV28|-|TRBJ1-1
CASSFWRGEGAFF
TGTGCCAGCAGTTTTTGGAGGGGAGAGGGGGCTTTCTTT
>-|TRBV5-6|TRBD1|TRBJ1-2
CASRMTGQANYGYTF
TGTGCCAGCAGGATGACAGGGCAAGCTAACTATGGCTACACCTTC
>-|TRBV18|TRBD2|TRBJ2-3
CASSPPEVGRGPDTQYF
TGTGCCAGCTCACCCCCAGAGGTGGGGAGGGGCCCAGATACGCAGTATTTT
>once|TRBV28|-|TRBJ2-7
CASVDPYEQYF
TGTGCCAGCGTGGATCCCTACGAGCAGTACTTC
>-|TRBV5-1|TRBD1|TRBJ2-3
CASSRRTGSAADTQYF
TGCGCCAGCAGCCGAAGGACAGGCTCGGCAGCAGATACGCAGTATTTT
>-|TRBV28|-|TRBJ2-7
CASTVGGSSYEQYF
TGTGCCAGCACGGTCGGCGGGTCCTCCTACGAGCAGTACTTC
>-|TRBV6-6|-|TRBJ2-1
CASSYGGDNEQFF
TGTGCCAGCAGTTACGGGGGAGACAATGAGCAGTTCTTC
>once|TRBV27|TRBD2|TRBJ2-3
CASSPGLASHTQYF
TGTGCCAGCAGCCCGGGACTAGCTTCACATACGCAGTATTTT
>-|TRBV11-2|-|TRBJ2-6
CASSTYSGANVLTF
TGTGCCAGCTCAACCTACTCTGGGGCCAACGTCCTGACTTTC
>-|TRBV16|-|TRBJ1-3
CASSQFTRDSGNTIYF
TGTGCCAGCAGCCAATTTACAAGGGACTCTGGAAACACCATATATTTT
>-|TRBV5-1|TRBD2|TRBJ2-1
CASSLQTSGSHNEQFF
TGCGCCAGCAGCTTGCAAACTAGCGGGAGCCACAATGAGCAGTTCTTC